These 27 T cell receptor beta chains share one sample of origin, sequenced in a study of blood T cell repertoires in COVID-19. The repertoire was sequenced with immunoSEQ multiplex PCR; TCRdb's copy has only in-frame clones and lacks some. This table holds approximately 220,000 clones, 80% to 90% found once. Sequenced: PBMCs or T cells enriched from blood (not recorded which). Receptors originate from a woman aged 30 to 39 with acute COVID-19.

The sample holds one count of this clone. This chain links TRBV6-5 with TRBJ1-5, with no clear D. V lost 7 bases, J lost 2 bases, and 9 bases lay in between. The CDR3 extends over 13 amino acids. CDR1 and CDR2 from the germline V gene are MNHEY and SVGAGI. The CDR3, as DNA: TGTGCCAGCAAAATCGGTCGCAATCAGCCCCAGCATTTT. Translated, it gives CASKIGRNQPQHF.

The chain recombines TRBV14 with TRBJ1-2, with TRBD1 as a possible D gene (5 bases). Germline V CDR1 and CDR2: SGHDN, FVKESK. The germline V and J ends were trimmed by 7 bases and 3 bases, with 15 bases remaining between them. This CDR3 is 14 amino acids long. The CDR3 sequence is CASTPWEQDYGYTF. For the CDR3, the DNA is TGTGCCAGCACCCCTTGGGAACAGGACTATGGCTACACCTTC.

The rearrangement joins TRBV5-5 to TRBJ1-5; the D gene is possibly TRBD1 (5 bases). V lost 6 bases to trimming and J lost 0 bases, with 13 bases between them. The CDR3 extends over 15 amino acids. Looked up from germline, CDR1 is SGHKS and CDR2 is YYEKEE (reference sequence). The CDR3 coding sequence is TGTGCCAGCACCAGGGACTTAAATAGCAATCAGCCCCAGCATTTT. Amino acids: CASTRDLNSNQPQHF.

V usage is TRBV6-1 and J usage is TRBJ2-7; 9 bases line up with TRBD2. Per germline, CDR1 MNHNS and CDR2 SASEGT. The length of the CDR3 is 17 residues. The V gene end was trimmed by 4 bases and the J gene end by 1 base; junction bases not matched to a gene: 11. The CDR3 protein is CASSGLLPSGVSYEQYF. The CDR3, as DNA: TGTGCCAGCAGTGGCCTCCTTCCTAGCGGGGTTTCCTACGAGCAGTACTTC.

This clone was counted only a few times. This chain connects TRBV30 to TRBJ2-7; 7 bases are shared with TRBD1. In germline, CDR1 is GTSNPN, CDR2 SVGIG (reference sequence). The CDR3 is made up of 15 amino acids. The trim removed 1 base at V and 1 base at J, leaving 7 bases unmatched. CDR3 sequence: CAWSGSGTASYEQYF. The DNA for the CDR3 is TGTGCCTGGAGTGGTTCCGGGACAGCTTCCTACGAGCAGTACTTC.

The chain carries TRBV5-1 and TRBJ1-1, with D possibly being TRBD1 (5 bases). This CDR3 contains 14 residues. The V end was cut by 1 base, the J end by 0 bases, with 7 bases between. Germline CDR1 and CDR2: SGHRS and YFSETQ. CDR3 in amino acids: CASSLWGVNTEAFF. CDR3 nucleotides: TGCGCCAGCAGCTTGTGGGGGGTGAACACTGAAGCTTTCTTT.

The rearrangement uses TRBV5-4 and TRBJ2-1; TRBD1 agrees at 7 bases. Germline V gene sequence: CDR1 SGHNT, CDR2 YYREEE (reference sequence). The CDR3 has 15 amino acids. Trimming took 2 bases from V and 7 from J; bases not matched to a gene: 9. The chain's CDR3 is CASSLDPTGRNEQFF. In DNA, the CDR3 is TGTGCCAGCAGCTTAGATCCGACAGGGAGAAATGAGCAGTTCTTC.

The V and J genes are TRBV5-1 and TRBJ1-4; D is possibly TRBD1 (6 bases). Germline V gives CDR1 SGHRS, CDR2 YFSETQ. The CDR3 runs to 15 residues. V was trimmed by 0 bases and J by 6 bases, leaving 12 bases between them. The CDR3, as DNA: TGCGCCAGCAGCTTGGATATTCACAGGGATGAAAAACTGTTTTTT. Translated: CASSLDIHRDEKLFF.

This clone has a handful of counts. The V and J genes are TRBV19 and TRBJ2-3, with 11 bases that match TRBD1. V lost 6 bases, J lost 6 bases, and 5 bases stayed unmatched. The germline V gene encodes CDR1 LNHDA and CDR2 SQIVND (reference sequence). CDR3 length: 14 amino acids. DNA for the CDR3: TGTGCCAGTAGACGGACAGGGGGCTTGGATACGCAGTATTTT. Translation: CASRRTGGLDTQYF. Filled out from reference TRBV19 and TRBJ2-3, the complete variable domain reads DGGITQSPKYLFRKEGQNVTLSCEQNLNHDAMYWYRQDPGQGLRLIYYSQIVNDFQKGDIAEGYSVSREKKESFPLTVTSAQKNPTAFYLCASRRTGGLDTQYFGPGTRLTVL.

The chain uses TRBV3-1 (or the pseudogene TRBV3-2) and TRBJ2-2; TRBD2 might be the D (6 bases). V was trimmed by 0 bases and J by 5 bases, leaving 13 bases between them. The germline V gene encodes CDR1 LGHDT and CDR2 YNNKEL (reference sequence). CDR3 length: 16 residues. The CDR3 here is CASSQDSGGRTGELFF. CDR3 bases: TGTGCCAGCAGCCAAGATTCCGGAGGGAGAACCGGGGAGCTGTTTTTT.

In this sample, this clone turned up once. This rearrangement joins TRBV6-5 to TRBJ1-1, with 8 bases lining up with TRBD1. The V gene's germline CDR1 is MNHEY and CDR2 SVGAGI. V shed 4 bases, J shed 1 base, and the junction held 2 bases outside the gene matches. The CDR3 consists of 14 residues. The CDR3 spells CASSLTGANTEAFF. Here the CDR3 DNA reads TGTGCCAGCAGTTTGACAGGGGCGAACACTGAAGCTTTCTTT.

The CDR3 DNA reads TGCGCCAGCAGTGACCAGCTACTAGGTCGAGGCACTGAAGCTTTCTTT. It yields the protein CASSDQLLGRGTEAFF. This chain uses TRBV10-1 with TRBJ1-1; D uncertain. Trimming took 3 bases from V and 4 from J, leaving 18 bases between them. The CDR3 consists of 16 residues. Germline V gene sequence: CDR1 WNHNN, CDR2 SYGVQD (reference sequence).

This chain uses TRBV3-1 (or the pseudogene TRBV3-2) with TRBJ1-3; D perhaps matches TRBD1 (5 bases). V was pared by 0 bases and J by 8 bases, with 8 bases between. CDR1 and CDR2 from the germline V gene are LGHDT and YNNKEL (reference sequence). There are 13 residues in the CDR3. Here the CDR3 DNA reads TGTGCCAGCAGCCAAGAAGGGGCGGACACCATATATTTT. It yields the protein CASSQEGADTIYF.

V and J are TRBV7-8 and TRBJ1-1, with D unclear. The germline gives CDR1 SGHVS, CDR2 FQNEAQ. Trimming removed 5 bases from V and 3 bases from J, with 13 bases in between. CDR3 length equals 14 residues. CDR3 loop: CASSRAGGDTEAFF. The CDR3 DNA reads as TGTGCCAGCAGCCGGGCAGGCGGGGACACTGAAGCTTTCTTT.

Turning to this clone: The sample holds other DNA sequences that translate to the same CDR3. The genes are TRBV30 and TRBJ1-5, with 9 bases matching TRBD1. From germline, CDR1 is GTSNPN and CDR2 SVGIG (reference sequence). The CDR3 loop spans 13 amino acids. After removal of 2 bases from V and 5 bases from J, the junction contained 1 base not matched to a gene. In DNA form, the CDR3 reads TGTGCCTGGAGTAGACAGGGGGATCAGCCCCAGCATTTT. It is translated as CAWSRQGDQPQHF.

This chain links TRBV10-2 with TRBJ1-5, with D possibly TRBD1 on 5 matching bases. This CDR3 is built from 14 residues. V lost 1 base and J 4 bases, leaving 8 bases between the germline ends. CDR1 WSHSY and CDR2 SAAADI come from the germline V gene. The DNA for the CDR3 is TGCGCCAGCAGTGAGTTGGGGGGGAATCAGCCCCAGCATTTT. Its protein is CASSELGGNQPQHF.

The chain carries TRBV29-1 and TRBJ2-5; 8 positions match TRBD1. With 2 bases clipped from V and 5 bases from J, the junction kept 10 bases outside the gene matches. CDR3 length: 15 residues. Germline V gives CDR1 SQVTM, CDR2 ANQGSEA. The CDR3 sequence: CSVEIPGGNLETQYF. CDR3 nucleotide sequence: TGCAGCGTTGAAATTCCAGGGGGCAATTTGGAGACCCAGTACTTC.

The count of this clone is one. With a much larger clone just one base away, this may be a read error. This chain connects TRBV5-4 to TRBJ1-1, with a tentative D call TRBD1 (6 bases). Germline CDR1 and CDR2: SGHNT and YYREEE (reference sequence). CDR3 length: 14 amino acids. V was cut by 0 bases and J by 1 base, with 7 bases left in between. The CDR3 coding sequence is TGTGCCAGCAGCTTGGGGACAGCGAACACTGAAGCTTTCTTT. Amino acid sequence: CASSLGTANTEAFF.

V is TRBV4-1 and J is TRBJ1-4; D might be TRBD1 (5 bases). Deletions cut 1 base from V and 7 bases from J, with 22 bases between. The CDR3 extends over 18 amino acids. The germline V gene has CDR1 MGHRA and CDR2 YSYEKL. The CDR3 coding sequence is TGCGCCAGCAGCCAAGGCCCAGACCCAGCGGGGGAGATTGAAAAACTGTTTTTT. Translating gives CASSQGPDPAGEIEKLFF.

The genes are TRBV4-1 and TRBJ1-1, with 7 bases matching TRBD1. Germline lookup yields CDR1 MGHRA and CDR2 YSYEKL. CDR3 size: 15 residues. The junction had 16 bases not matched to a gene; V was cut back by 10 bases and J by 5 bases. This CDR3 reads CATSLQGDGRTEAFF. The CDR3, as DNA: TGCGCCACCAGTCTTCAGGGGGACGGTAGAACTGAAGCTTTCTTT.

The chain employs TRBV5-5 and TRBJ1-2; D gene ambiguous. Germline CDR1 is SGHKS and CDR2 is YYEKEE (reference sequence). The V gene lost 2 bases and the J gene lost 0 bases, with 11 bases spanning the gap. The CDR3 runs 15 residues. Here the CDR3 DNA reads TGTGCCAGCAGCTTAGCATATCTGGCTAACTATGGCTACACCTTC. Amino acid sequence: CASSLAYLANYGYTF.

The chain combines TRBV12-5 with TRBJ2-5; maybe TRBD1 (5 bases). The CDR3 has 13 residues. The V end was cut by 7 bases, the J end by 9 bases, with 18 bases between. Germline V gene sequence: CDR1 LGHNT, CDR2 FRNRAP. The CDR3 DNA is TGTGCTAGTGCCCTAGACAGTGGTGGTTCCCAGTACTTC. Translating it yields CASALDSGGSQYF.

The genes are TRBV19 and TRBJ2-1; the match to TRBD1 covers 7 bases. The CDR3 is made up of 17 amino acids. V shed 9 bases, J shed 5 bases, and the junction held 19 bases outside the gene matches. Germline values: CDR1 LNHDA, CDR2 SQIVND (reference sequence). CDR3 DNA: TGTGCCAGACCTTTCAGACTTCCGGACAGGTGCCACAATGAGCAGTTCTTC. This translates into CARPFRLPDRCHNEQFF.

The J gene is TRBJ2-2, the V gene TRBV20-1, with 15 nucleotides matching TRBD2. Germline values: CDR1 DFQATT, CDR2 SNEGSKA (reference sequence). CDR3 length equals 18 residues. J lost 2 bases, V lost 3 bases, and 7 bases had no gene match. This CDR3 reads CSASWTSGGGFNTGELFF. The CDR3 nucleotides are TGCAGTGCTAGTTGGACTAGCGGGGGGGGATTCAACACCGGGGAGCTGTTTTTT.

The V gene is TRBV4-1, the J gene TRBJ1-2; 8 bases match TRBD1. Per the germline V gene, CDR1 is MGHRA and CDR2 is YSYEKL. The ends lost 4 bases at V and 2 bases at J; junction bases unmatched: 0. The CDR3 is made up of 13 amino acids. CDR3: CASSRQGNYGYTF. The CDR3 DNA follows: TGCGCCAGCAGCCGACAGGGGAACTATGGCTACACCTTC.

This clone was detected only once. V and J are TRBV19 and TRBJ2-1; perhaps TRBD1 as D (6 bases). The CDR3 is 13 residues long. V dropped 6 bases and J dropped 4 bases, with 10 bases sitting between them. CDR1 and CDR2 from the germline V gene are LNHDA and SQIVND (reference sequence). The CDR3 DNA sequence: TGTGCCAGTAGATTACAGGGATACAATGAGCAGTTCTTC. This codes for CASRLQGYNEQFF.

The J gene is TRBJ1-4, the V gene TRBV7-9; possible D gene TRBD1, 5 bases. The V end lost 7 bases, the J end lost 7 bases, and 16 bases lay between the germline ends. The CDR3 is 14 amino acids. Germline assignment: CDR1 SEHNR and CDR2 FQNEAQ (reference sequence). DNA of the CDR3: TGTGCCAGCACCCTGACAGAGGAGAGTGAAAAACTGTTTTTT. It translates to CASTLTEESEKLFF.